This T cell receptor (beta chain) was observed in a study of OX40 agonist ivuxolimab in advanced cancers. Looking at the study overall: The study treated patients with ivuxolimab, an agonistic anti-OX40 (CD134) antibody. It was permissible to have had prior anti-PD-1, anti-PD-L1 or anti-CTLA-4 therapy, and less than 45% had some. Patients treated during dose escalation were battling hepatocellular carcinoma, melanoma, renal cell or head and neck cancer. Notes on the study in general: CD8+ T cells were the subset that, on average, had more expanded clones than CD4+.

Notes on this clone: As yet, its antigen is unknown.

Repertoires were generated with immunoSEQ multiplex PCR, while TCRdb's copy carries only in-frame clones and drops some. This table holds some 20,000 clones, 80% to 85% found once. V gave up 7 bases and J gave up 4 bases, with 14 bases separating them. CDR1 and CDR2 (germline): MNHNY, SVGAGI (reference sequence). The length of the CDR3 is 14 residues. Material: CD4+ or CD8+ T cells sorted from blood, obtained in a trial of the OX40 agonist ivuxolimab. The source is an adult with an advanced solid tumor such as melanoma, head and neck, liver or kidney cancer. V and J are TRBV6-6 and TRBJ2-1; D perhaps matches TRBD2 (6 bases). Here the CDR3 DNA reads TGTGCCAGCACCTGGGACTCCTTGTACAATGAGCAGTTCTTC. It translates to CASTWDSLYNEQFF.